The clone carrying this T cell receptor (beta chain) was counted a single time. Its antigen is unidentified. Germline loops: CDR1 SEHNR, CDR2 FQNEAQ (reference sequence). This CDR3 is built from 15 residues. Unmatched junction bases numbered 4, after V lost 1 base and J lost 5 bases. The sample is drawn from a study of radiotherapy plus CTLA-4 blockade in lung cancer. TCRdb keeps only in-frame clones here, not all; method: immunoSEQ multiplex PCR. The table lists roughly 50,000 clones, around 69% of them singletons, with approximately 10% in the top ten. Findings and caveats of the study: Clones of tumor-derived TCRs expanded in blood after radiotherapy plus ipilimumab. Early blood T cell clone dynamics reportedly forecast response best, with interferon-beta.

The genes are TRBV7-9 and TRBJ1-4, with 7 bases that match TRBD1. The clonotype comes from a human donor with non-small cell lung cancer who had stable disease on radiotherapy plus ipilimumab. The material sequenced was peripheral blood, taken from a patient treated with radiotherapy plus ipilimumab. The CDR3, as DNA: TGTGCCAGCAGCTTAGGGGCAGGGGGGAATGAAAAACTGTTTTTT. Amino acids: CASSLGAGGNEKLFF.